The 32 T cell receptor beta chains below were found in one sample sequenced in a study of cytomegalovirus exposure and HLA in healthy donors. This PCR relied on a set of 60 Vbeta primers and 13 Jbeta primers. The repertoire was sequenced with immunoSEQ multiplex PCR; TCRdb's copy has only in-frame clones and lacks some. This sample contains approximately 110,000 clones. Sequencing was performed on PBMCs. These receptor sequences come from a man aged 35-49 years in good health and CMV-seronegative.

The chain has TRBV7-8 and TRBJ1-5, with 12 bases fitting TRBD1. Trimming cost V 2 bases and J 7 bases; bases outside gene matches: 6. The CDR3 extends over 16 amino acids. Germline V lookup: CDR1 SGHVS, CDR2 FQNEAQ. CDR3 region: CASSLSGTGGRQPQHF. CDR3 sequence (DNA): TGTGCCAGCAGCTTATCCGGGACAGGGGGCCGGCAGCCCCAGCATTTT.

The chain employs TRBV7-9 and TRBJ2-7, with 8 bases fitting TRBD2. V shed 6 bases, J shed 1 base, and the junction held 5 bases outside the gene matches. CDR3 size: 14 residues. Germline values: CDR1 SEHNR, CDR2 FQNEAQ (reference sequence). The DNA of the CDR3 is TGTGCCAGCAGGCCTACTAGCGGATCCTACGAGCAGTACTTC. Translating it yields CASRPTSGSYEQYF.

The V gene is TRBV7-2, the J gene TRBJ1-5, with 8 bases fitting TRBD1. With V trimmed by 1 base and J by 6 bases, 5 bases remained unmatched. Germline CDR1 and CDR2: SGHTA and FQGNSA. The CDR3 has 15 residues. This CDR3 reads CASSLVTGASQPQHF. CDR3 in DNA: TGTGCCAGCAGCTTAGTGACAGGGGCGTCTCAGCCCCAGCATTTT. Based on the CDR3 plus reference TRBV7-2 and TRBJ1-5, the full variable domain is GAGVSQSPSNKVTEKGKDVELRCDPISGHTALYWYRQSLGQGLEFLIYFQGNSAPDKSGLPSDRFSAERTGGSVSTLTIQRTQQEDSAVYLCASSLVTGASQPQHFGDGTRLSIL.

About this clone itself: Other DNA sequences in this specimen translate into the identical CDR3. V usage is TRBV28 and J usage is TRBJ1-1; 9 bases are shared with TRBD1. The CDR3 runs to 14 residues. The V and J ends lost 5 bases and 1 base, in that order; junction bases with no gene match: 2. Germline lookup yields CDR1 MDHEN and CDR2 SYDVKM. The CDR3 DNA is TGTGCCAGCAGTGCGGGACAGGGGAACACTGAAGCTTTCTTT. Amino acids: CASSAGQGNTEAFF.

This rearrangement joins TRBV5-4 to TRBJ2-3, with 9 bases lining up with TRBD1. V lost 4 bases to trimming and J lost 3 bases; unmatched junction nucleotides: 12. CDR3 length equals 17 residues. The V gene's germline CDR1 is SGHNT and CDR2 YYREEE (reference sequence). The CDR3 region has the DNA TGTGCCAGCAGCCGGCTAACCGGGACAGGGATGACAGATACGCAGTATTTT. It yields the protein CASSRLTGTGMTDTQYF.

The chain has TRBV7-9 and TRBJ1-4; 7 positions match TRBD1. CDR1 is SEHNR, CDR2 FQNEAQ, per germline (reference sequence). V gave up 3 bases and J gave up 3 bases; unmatched junction bases: 4. This CDR3 is 15 amino acids long. CDR3 region: CASSFPGGPNEKLFF. The CDR3 nucleotides read TGTGCCAGCAGCTTTCCAGGGGGTCCTAATGAAAAACTGTTTTTT.

The chain links TRBV7-8 to TRBJ2-7; 7 nucleotides agree with TRBD2. The trim removed 2 bases at V and 4 bases at J, leaving 8 bases unmatched. The CDR3 loop spans 15 amino acids. The germline V gene has CDR1 SGHVS and CDR2 FQNEAQ. The CDR3 DNA is TGTGCCAGCAGCTTAAATTGGGGCGGGAGTTACGAGCAGTACTTC. As protein: CASSLNWGGSYEQYF.

This chain connects TRBV7-6 to TRBJ2-7, with 7 bases aligning to TRBD1. V lost 5 bases and J lost 0; bases outside the gene matches: 4. The CDR3 is 14 amino acids. CDR1 is SGHVS, CDR2 FNYEAQ, per germline. The CDR3 region has the DNA TGTGCCAGCAGCCCCCGGGACAGCTCCTACGAGCAGTACTTC. Translation: CASSPRDSSYEQYF. Full variable domain (outside the CDR3, taken from reference TRBV7-6 and TRBJ2-7): GAGVSQSPRYKVTKRGQDVALRCDPISGHVSLYWYRQALGQGPEFLTYFNYEAQQDKSGLPNDRFSAERPEGSISTLTIQRTEQRDSAMYRCASSPRDSSYEQYFGPGTRLTVT.

V usage is TRBV19 and J usage is TRBJ1-2; D is unresolved. The CDR3 spans 12 residues. V shed 10 bases and J shed 3 bases, with 12 bases lying between them. CDR1 is LNHDA and CDR2 is SQIVND in the germline V gene (reference sequence). CDR3 sequence (DNA): TGTGCCATCGCCCGGGGTGACTATGGCTACACCTTC. This encodes CAIARGDYGYTF.

This chain connects TRBV5-1 to TRBJ1-1, with unresolved D. The CDR3 has 15 residues. Between the trimmed V and J ends, which lost 3 bases and 0 bases, there was a span of 12 bases. CDR1 and CDR2 (germline): SGHRS, YFSETQ. The DNA for the CDR3 is TGCGCCAGCAGCTCGCAACAGACCTTGAACACTGAAGCTTTCTTT. Protein product: CASSSQQTLNTEAFF.

The genes are TRBV4-2 and TRBJ2-2, with TRBD2 as a possible D gene (6 bases). The germline CDR1 and CDR2 sequences are LGHNA and YNFKEQ. This CDR3 is built from 16 residues. Trimming removed 6 bases at V and 0 bases at J, with 14 bases between. CDR3 amino acids: CASRSAGTANTGELFF. For the CDR3, the DNA is TGTGCCAGCAGGTCTGCGGGGACCGCGAACACCGGGGAGCTGTTTTTT.

The chain carries TRBV2 and TRBJ2-3; 9 bases are a match to TRBD2. The CDR3 covers 16 residues. Unmatched junction bases numbered 9, after V lost 5 bases and J lost 3 bases. CDR1 SNHLY and CDR2 FYNNEI come from the germline V gene. The CDR3 loop reads CASSLGGRARTDTQYF. CDR3 bases: TGTGCCAGCAGTCTTGGCGGGAGGGCCAGGACAGATACGCAGTATTTT. The full variable domain, with the rest looked up from reference TRBV2 and TRBJ2-3, is EPEVTQTPSHQVTQMGQEVILRCVPISNHLYFYWYRQILGQKVEFLVSFYNNEISEKSEIFDDQFSVERPDGSNFTLKIRSTKLEDSAMYFCASSLGGRARTDTQYFGPGTRLTVL.

The V call is TRBV10-3, the J call TRBJ2-3, with 13 bases aligning to TRBD2. After removal of 6 bases from V and 1 base from J, the junction contained 4 bases not matched to a gene. CDR3 length: 16 amino acids. Looked up from germline, CDR1 is ENHRY and CDR2 is SYGVKD. The CDR3 protein is CAISWTSGSGTDTQYF. The CDR3 nucleotides are TGTGCCATCAGCTGGACTAGCGGGAGTGGCACAGATACGCAGTATTTT.

The chain employs TRBV4-3 and TRBJ1-1; D possibly corresponds to TRBD1 (6 bases). The germline gives CDR1 LGHNA, CDR2 YSLEER. The V gene lost 3 bases and the J gene lost 1 base, with 12 bases spanning the gap. This CDR3 has 15 amino acids. The chain's CDR3 is CASSHAGQPNTEAFF. CDR3 DNA: TGCGCCAGCAGCCACGCCGGACAGCCGAACACTGAAGCTTTCTTT.

The chain couples TRBV30 to TRBJ2-3; 9 bases align to TRBD2. This CDR3 has 15 residues. CDR1 and CDR2 (germline): GTSNPN, SVGIG (reference sequence). The ends lost 3 bases at V and 14 bases at J; junction bases unmatched: 18. CDR3 coding DNA: TGTGCCTGGAGGGTATCGTCACGACTAGCGGCCCTAGGGTATTTT. Its translation is CAWRVSSRLAALGYF.

CDR3 sequence: CASSPRGGPDVPQHF. As DNA, the CDR3 is TGTGCCAGCAGTCCCCGGGGAGGCCCCGATGTGCCCCAGCATTTT. The V gene is TRBV28, the J gene TRBJ1-5; no clear D. The CDR3 sequence is 15 residues long. V gave up 5 bases and J gave up 9 bases, with 20 bases separating them. Per the germline V gene, CDR1 is MDHEN and CDR2 is SYDVKM.

This chain joins TRBV6-5 and TRBJ2-7; the D is unclear. V lost 0 bases and J lost 7, with 7 bases in between. Germline V gene lookup returns CDR1 MNHEY and CDR2 SVGAGI. The CDR3 totals 12 residues. The CDR3 loop reads CASSYSSGEQYF. The CDR3 coding sequence is TGTGCCAGCAGTTACTCCTCCGGTGAGCAGTACTTC.

The chain couples TRBV5-4 to TRBJ2-5; 7 nucleotides align to TRBD1. The V gene end was trimmed by 4 bases and the J gene end by 2 bases; junction bases not matched to a gene: 11. This CDR3 is 16 amino acids long. Germline loops: CDR1 SGHNT, CDR2 YYREEE (reference sequence). The CDR3 reads CASSTGARGRQETQYF. CDR3 nucleotides: TGTGCCAGCAGCACCGGGGCGAGGGGGCGGCAAGAGACCCAGTACTTC.

The chain employs TRBV27 and TRBJ2-5, with 9 bases lining up with TRBD1. This CDR3 spans 13 amino acids. Germline assignment: CDR1 MNHEY and CDR2 SMNVEV (reference sequence). Unmatched junction bases numbered 2, after V lost 5 bases and J lost 4 bases. The CDR3 region has the DNA TGTGCCAGCAGTCGGACAGGGGTAGAGACCCAGTACTTC. This codes for CASSRTGVETQYF.

The genes are TRBV9 and TRBJ2-3, with 14 bases fitting TRBD2. Trimming cost V 6 bases and J 4 bases; bases outside gene matches: 16. Germline V gives CDR1 SGDLS, CDR2 YYNGEE. The CDR3 loop spans 19 amino acids. Here the CDR3 reads CASTPPGLAGEGGPDTQYF. The DNA for the CDR3 is TGTGCCAGCACGCCCCCGGGACTAGCGGGAGAGGGGGGCCCAGATACGCAGTATTTT.

CDR3: CASSRGTSGSVYEQYF. The CDR3 DNA sequence: TGTGCCAGCAGCAGGGGGACTAGCGGGAGTGTCTACGAGCAGTACTTC. This sequence joins TRBV7-2 and TRBJ2-7, with 14 positions matching TRBD2. The V segment lost 5 bases and the J segment 3 bases; nucleotides outside the gene matches: 6. CDR1 is SGHTA, CDR2 FQGNSA, per germline. The CDR3 has 16 residues.

The chain employs TRBV6-5 and TRBJ2-5; 10 bases align to TRBD1. The J call may be incorrect, as the DNA end agrees better with TRBJ2-7. This CDR3 contains 16 residues. Per the germline V gene, CDR1 is MNHEY and CDR2 is SVGAGI. The CDR3 DNA reads TGTGCCAGCAGTTCAACGGGACAGGGGTCCTCCTACGAGCAGTACTTC. Translation: CASSSTGQGSSYEQYF.

This chain uses TRBV18 with TRBJ2-2; perhaps TRBD1 as D (6 bases). The CDR3 covers 16 residues. V was pared by 5 bases and J by 0 bases, with 13 bases between. Germline CDR1 is KGHSH and CDR2 is LQKENI. The CDR3 loop reads CASSTSQGSNTGELFF. Written as DNA, the CDR3 is TGTGCCAGCTCAACCTCACAGGGATCGAACACCGGGGAGCTGTTTTTT. The full variable domain, completed using reference TRBV18 and TRBJ2-2, is NAGVMQNPRHLVRRRGQEARLRCSPMKGHSHVYWYRQLPEEGLKFMVYLQKENIIDESGMPKERFSAEFPKEGPSILRIQQVVRGDSAAYFCASSTSQGSNTGELFFGEGSRLTVL.

V usage is TRBV6-4 and J usage is TRBJ2-7, with a tentative D call TRBD1 (5 bases). The CDR3 has 17 residues. The V end was cut by 0 bases, the J end by 1 base, with 16 bases between. Germline CDR1 reads MRHNA; CDR2 reads SNTAGT. This chain's CDR3 is CASSDSGRYRLSYEQYF. The DNA of the CDR3 is TGTGCCAGCAGTGACTCGGGTCGGTACAGGCTTTCCTACGAGCAGTACTTC.

The chain joins TRBV2 to TRBJ2-1, with TRBD1 matching over 10 bases. The CDR3 runs to 14 residues. After removal of 6 bases from V and 9 bases from J, the junction contained 8 bases not matched to a gene. Per germline, CDR1 SNHLY and CDR2 FYNNEI. CDR3 region: CASSTGTGVREQFF. The CDR3 coding sequence is TGTGCCAGCAGCACCGGGACAGGGGTGCGTGAGCAGTTCTTC.

This rearrangement joins TRBV10-3 to TRBJ2-7, with 7 bases fitting TRBD2. V lost 6 bases, J lost 2 bases, and 10 bases stayed unmatched. This CDR3 is built from 15 residues. Germline CDR1 ENHRY, CDR2 SYGVKD. The CDR3 is CAIRGNEGGPYEQYF. The CDR3 coding sequence is TGTGCCATCAGGGGGAACGAGGGAGGGCCCTACGAGCAGTACTTC.

A note on this clone: The junction departs from the called germline gene at one end, perhaps through a read error. This rearrangement joins TRBV2 to TRBJ2-1; D perhaps matches TRBD2 (6 bases). The CDR3 contains 11 residues. CDR1 and CDR2 (germline): SNHLY, FYNNEI. CDR3 amino acids: CASTLSGRSIF. The CDR3 bases are TGTGCCAGCACCCTTAGCGGTCGTTCAATCTTC. Full variable domain (rest looked up from reference TRBV2 and TRBJ2-1): EPEVTQTPSHQVTQMGQEVILRCVPISNHLYFYWYRQILGQKVEFLVSFYNNEISEKSEIFDDQFSVERPDGSNFTLKIRSTKLEDSAMYFCASTLSGRSIFGPGTRLTVL.

V is TRBV5-8 and J is TRBJ2-1, with TRBD2 matching 10 bases. V shed 7 bases and J 9 bases; nucleotides not matched to a gene: 10. The V gene's germline CDR1 is SGHTS and CDR2 YDEGEE. This CDR3 has 14 amino acids. The CDR3: CASQKREGQIEQFF. The CDR3 DNA sequence: TGTGCCAGCCAAAAGCGGGAGGGCCAGATTGAGCAGTTCTTC.

This chain uses TRBV4-1 with TRBJ1-1; D is ambiguous. The CDR3 contains 15 residues. Germline CDR1 is MGHRA and CDR2 is YSYEKL. V lost 4 bases and J 0 bases, leaving 12 bases between the germline ends. CDR3 amino acids: CASSLPREMNTEAFF. Written as DNA, the CDR3 is TGCGCCAGCAGCCTGCCCCGGGAGATGAACACTGAAGCTTTCTTT.

This sequence joins TRBV18 and TRBJ2-3, with D possibly TRBD2 on 5 matching bases. Trimming stripped 6 bases from V and 5 bases from J, with 9 bases between. This CDR3 has 12 residues. From germline, CDR1 is KGHSH and CDR2 LQKENI. The CDR3 loop reads CASSPGKDTQYF. In DNA, the CDR3 is TGTGCCAGCTCCCCGGGGAAAGATACGCAGTATTTT.

The J gene is TRBJ1-5, the V gene TRBV4-1; 8 nucleotides agree with TRBD1. This CDR3 contains 18 residues. CDR1 and CDR2 from the germline V gene are MGHRA and YSYEKL. Trimming cost V 8 bases and J 1 base; bases outside gene matches: 16. The CDR3 sequence is CASGPPGGAIGSNQPQHF. The CDR3, as DNA: TGCGCCAGCGGCCCTCCAGGGGGCGCGATTGGAAGCAATCAGCCCCAGCATTTT.

This chain links TRBV28 with TRBJ2-4; TRBD1 agrees at 9 bases. The CDR3 contains 14 residues. Looked up from germline, CDR1 is MDHEN and CDR2 is SYDVKM. V lost 5 bases and J lost 6; bases outside the gene matches: 5. The CDR3 spells CASSGQGLGNIQYF. The CDR3 nucleotides read TGTGCCAGCAGTGGACAGGGGTTGGGAAACATTCAGTACTTC. The whole variable domain, remainder taken from reference TRBV28 and TRBJ2-4, is DVKVTQSSRYLVKRTGEKVFLECVQDMDHENMFWYRQDPGLGLRLIYFSYDVKMKEKGDIPEGYSVSREKKERFSLILESASTNQTSMYLCASSGQGLGNIQYFGAGTRLSVL.